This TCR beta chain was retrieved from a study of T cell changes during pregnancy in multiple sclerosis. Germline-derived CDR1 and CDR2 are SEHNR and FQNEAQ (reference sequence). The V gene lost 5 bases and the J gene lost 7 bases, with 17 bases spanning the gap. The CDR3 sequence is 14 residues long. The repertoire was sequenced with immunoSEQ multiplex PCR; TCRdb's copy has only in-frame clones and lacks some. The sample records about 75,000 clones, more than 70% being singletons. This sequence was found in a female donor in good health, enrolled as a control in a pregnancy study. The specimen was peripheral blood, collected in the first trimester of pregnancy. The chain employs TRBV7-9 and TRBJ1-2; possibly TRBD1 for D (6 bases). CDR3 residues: CASSPGEPRGGYTF. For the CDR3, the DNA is TGTGCCAGCAGCCCAGGGGAACCACGGGGTGGCTACACCTTC.